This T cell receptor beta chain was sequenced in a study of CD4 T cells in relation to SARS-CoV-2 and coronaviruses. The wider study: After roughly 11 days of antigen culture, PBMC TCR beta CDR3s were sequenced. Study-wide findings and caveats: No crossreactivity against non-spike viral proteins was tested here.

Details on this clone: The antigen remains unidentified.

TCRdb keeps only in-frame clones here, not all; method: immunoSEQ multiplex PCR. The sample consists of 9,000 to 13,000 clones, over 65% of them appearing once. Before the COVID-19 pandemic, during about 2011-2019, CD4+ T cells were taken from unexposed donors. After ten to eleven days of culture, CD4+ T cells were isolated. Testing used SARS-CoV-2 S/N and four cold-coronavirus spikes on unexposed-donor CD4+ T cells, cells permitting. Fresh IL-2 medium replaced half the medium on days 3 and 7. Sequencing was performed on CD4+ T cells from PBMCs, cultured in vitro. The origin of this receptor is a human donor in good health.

This CDR3 reads CASSQDATGSSTDTQYF. The CDR3 DNA follows: TGCGCCAGCAGCCAAGATGCGACGGGGTCTAGCACAGATACGCAGTATTTT. This chain uses TRBV4-3 with TRBJ2-3; possibly TRBD2 for D (5 bases). The germline V gene encodes CDR1 LGHNA and CDR2 YSLEER. V lost 0 bases and J 0 bases, leaving 13 bases between the germline ends. The CDR3 is made up of 17 amino acids.